Sequencing of this TCR beta chain was carried out in a study of blood T cell repertoires in COVID-19. Study as a whole: The samples span acute and convalescent COVID-19 from the United States, Italy and Spain.

The CDR3 length is 14 residues. J lost 4 bases, V lost 5 bases, and 5 bases had no gene match. CDR1 is LNHNV and CDR2 is YYDKDF in the germline V gene (reference sequence). Under the authors' procedure: The assay estimated nucleated cells by amplifying reference gene primers. The protocol was immunoSEQ multiplex PCR, while the TCRdb copy is restricted to in-frame clones and leaves out a portion. V, J and clone size reflect that table, while D and trimming were determined from the DNA. This sample carries hundreds of thousands of clones, around 90% of them seen once, and the ten largest clones take about 0.95%. Participants' reported clinical history set cohort assignment. Exposed participants came across a COVID-19 case within 2 weeks before study entry.

The source material was PBMCs or T cells enriched from blood (not recorded which). The sequence derives from a man aged 50-59 years who had been exposed to COVID-19. The gene calls are TRBV15 and TRBJ2-3; TRBD2 agrees at 8 bases. CDR3 sequence: CATSLPGGPDTQYF. Here the CDR3 DNA reads TGTGCCACCAGCCTCCCGGGGGGGCCAGATACGCAGTATTTT.